Presented here are 26 T cell receptor beta chains from one specimen sequenced in a study of CXCR3-negative and CXCR3-positive naive CD8 T cells. The libraries of TRB cDNA were prepared using 5' RACE with UMI labels. Using the 5' RACE reads, TCRdb records one entry per CDR3 protein without DNA. Its table records around 41,000 distinct CDR3 sequences. The sample consisted of memory CD8+ T cells from blood. Source of these receptors: a human donor in good health. Some clones in this sample may be carry-over from other donors' samples.

V is TRBV5-1 and J is TRBJ1-2. The CDR3 covers 16 residues. Germline CDR1 SGHRS, CDR2 YFSETQ. The CDR3 sequence: CASSLGRGHADYGYTF.

The chain combines TRBV7-2 with TRBJ2-3. The CDR3 has 17 residues. CDR1 is SGHTA and CDR2 is FQGNSA in the germline V gene. CDR3 region: CASSLMLSVPSTDTQYF.

The chain has TRBV7-9 and TRBJ1-1; with no DNA, the TCRdb D assignment of TRBD1 cannot be verified. The CDR3 loop spans 16 amino acids. Germline CDR1 reads SEHNR; CDR2 reads FQNEAQ (reference sequence). This chain's CDR3 is CASSLRADRGNTEAFF.

The rearrangement uses TRBV7-6 and TRBJ2-1; as DNA is missing, the TRBD1 call by TCRdb cannot be tested. The CDR3 contains 14 residues. Per germline, CDR1 SGHVS and CDR2 FNYEAQ. CDR3 loop: CASSPTGSYNEQFF.

The chain is built from TRBV7-6 and TRBJ2-3; TCRdb gives TRBD1 as the D gene, but with no DNA this cannot be confirmed. From germline, CDR1 is SGHVS and CDR2 FNYEAQ. This CDR3 spans 16 amino acids. CDR3 sequence reads: CASSSGTGGDTDTQYF.

The chain has TRBV28 and TRBJ2-7; the D call of TRBD2 rests on TCRdb alone, since no DNA is present to check it. The CDR3 extends over 14 amino acids. Germline CDR1 and CDR2: MDHEN and SYDVKM. The CDR3 protein is CASTPLNRGYEQYF.

J is TRBJ2-7 and V is TRBV20-1; TCRdb proposes TRBD1, but this gene call is untestable without DNA. This CDR3 comprises 14 residues. Germline V gene data show CDR1 as DFQATT and CDR2 as SNEGSKA (reference sequence). This CDR3 reads CSAYGQGSTYEQYF.

The J gene is TRBJ2-7, the V gene TRBV5-5; TCRdb returns TRBD1, unconfirmable since there is no DNA. This CDR3 region has 15 residues. From germline, CDR1 is SGHKS and CDR2 YYEKEE (reference sequence). CDR3 sequence: CASSYGLTGAYEQYF.

V is TRBV5-1 and J is TRBJ2-5; TCRdb outputs TRBD2, but without DNA this stays unchecked. Germline loops: CDR1 SGHRS, CDR2 YFSETQ. The CDR3 runs 16 residues. The CDR3 loop reads CASSFNSGGVWETQYF.

The rearrangement uses TRBV4-3 and TRBJ2-6. The CDR3 sequence is 16 residues long. Germline-derived CDR1 and CDR2 are LGHNA and YSLEER. The CDR3 protein is CASSQERGPGANVLTF.

The chain has TRBV3-1 and TRBJ2-5; the TRBD1 assignment by TCRdb is unverifiable without DNA. The CDR3 loop spans 16 amino acids. CDR1 and CDR2 (germline): LGHDT, YNNKEL (reference sequence). The CDR3 loop reads CASSQDRALLQETQYF.

V is TRBV14 and J is TRBJ1-2. The CDR3 runs to 16 residues. CDR1 SGHDN and CDR2 FVKESK come from the germline V gene. This chain's CDR3 is CASSQEGPVANYGYTF. Full variable domain (remainder filled in from reference TRBV14 and TRBJ1-2): EAGVTQFPSHSVIEKGQTVTLRCDPISGHDNLYWYRRVMGKEIKFLLHFVKESKQDESGMPNNRFLAERTGGTYSTLKVQPAELEDSGVYFCASSQEGPVANYGYTFGSGTRLTVV.

The chain combines TRBV7-2 with TRBJ2-3; TCRdb's D call of TRBD1 is untestable without DNA. Germline CDR1 and CDR2: SGHTA and FQGNSA. This CDR3 region has 17 residues. The CDR3 sequence: CASSLAISGGLEDTQYF.

The chain uses TRBV7-3 and TRBJ2-1; the TCRdb D gene call, TRBD1, has no DNA to confirm it. This CDR3 spans 16 amino acids. Germline values: CDR1 SGHTA, CDR2 FQGTGA. CDR3 residues: CASSSQRGPSYNEQFF.

V and J are TRBV4-3 and TRBJ2-1. This CDR3 region has 18 residues. CDR1 and CDR2 (germline): LGHNA, YSLEER. CDR3 sequence reads: CASSQVSSYTSSYNEQFF.

V and J are TRBV29-1 and TRBJ2-1; TCRdb outputs TRBD2, but without DNA this stays unchecked. There are 14 residues in the CDR3. Germline CDR1 SQVTM, CDR2 ANQGSEA. The CDR3 here is CSVGEAGVENEQFF.

The chain employs TRBV7-8 and TRBJ2-1; without DNA, the TCRdb call of TRBD2 cannot be checked. This CDR3 has 19 residues. CDR1 and CDR2 (germline): SGHVS, FQNEAQ. The chain's CDR3 is CASSSPTGLTSGVRDEQFF.

The CDR3 loop is CSAKGELNTGELFF. This chain connects TRBV20-1 to TRBJ2-2; the D gene TCRdb calls, TRBD1, cannot be checked with no DNA. This CDR3 is 14 amino acids long. CDR1 and CDR2 (germline): DFQATT, SNEGSKA (reference sequence).

V gene TRBV4-1 combines with J gene TRBJ2-5; the TCRdb D gene call, TRBD1, has no DNA to confirm it. Germline V gene lookup returns CDR1 MGHRA and CDR2 YSYEKL. This CDR3 has 12 amino acids. The CDR3 loop is CASSLLGKTQYF.

The rearrangement uses TRBV5-1 and TRBJ2-5; absent DNA, TCRdb's TRBD2 call cannot be checked. From germline, CDR1 is SGHRS and CDR2 YFSETQ. The CDR3 extends over 15 amino acids. This CDR3 is CASSFSGALQETQYF.

The rearrangement joins TRBV27 to TRBJ2-1; the D gene TCRdb calls, TRBD1, cannot be checked with no DNA. The CDR3 sequence is 16 residues long. Germline CDR1 MNHEY, CDR2 SMNVEV (reference sequence). The CDR3: CASITQGGSSYNEQFF.

The rearrangement uses TRBV7-3 and TRBJ2-1. The CDR3 extends over 12 amino acids. The germline gives CDR1 SGHTA, CDR2 FQGTGA. The CDR3 sequence: CASSPDHYEQFF.

This chain links TRBV7-9 with TRBJ2-1; TCRdb reports TRBD1, a call that lacks DNA to check it against. The germline CDR1 and CDR2 sequences are SEHNR and FQNEAQ (reference sequence). This CDR3 is built from 15 residues. Here the CDR3 reads CASSPTGGIGNEQFF.

The chain links TRBV6-2 or TRBV6-3 to TRBJ2-2; TCRdb's assignment of TRBD1 cannot be checked, as there is no DNA. The length of the CDR3 is 14 residues. Per germline, CDR1 MNHEY and CDR2 SVGEGT. The CDR3: CASSWGQETGELFF.

This rearrangement joins TRBV7-6 to TRBJ2-7; TCRdb designates TRBD2, a call that cannot be tested without DNA. From germline, CDR1 is SGHVS and CDR2 FNYEAQ. This CDR3 comprises 14 residues. CDR3 amino acids: CASSPGTSGDEQYF. The whole variable domain, remainder taken from reference TRBV7-6 and TRBJ2-7, is GAGVSQSPRYKVTKRGQDVALRCDPISGHVSLYWYRQALGQGPEFLTYFNYEAQQDKSGLPNDRFSAERPEGSISTLTIQRTEQRDSAMYRCASSPGTSGDEQYFGPGTRLTVT.

The gene calls are TRBV7-9 and TRBJ2-2; the TCRdb call, TRBD1, lacks DNA for checking. There are 17 residues in the CDR3. CDR1 SEHNR and CDR2 FQNEAQ come from the germline V gene (reference sequence). The CDR3 spells CASSHLGAGINTGELFF.